This paragraph covers one T cell receptor (beta chain) sequence. This sample is drawn from a study of control samples from healthy donors and cancer patients. Some clones are missing from TCRdb's copy, which holds only in-frame ones; the method was immunoSEQ multiplex PCR. This sample has some 120,000 clones, with approximately 94% found just once. Sequences were obtained from blood. The sequence derives from a man aged 30-40 years in good health.

DNA for the CDR3: TGCGCCAGCAGCTTTGGGGGGACCCACTCCTACGAGCAGTACTTC. The encoded protein is CASSFGGTHSYEQYF. The chain carries TRBV5-1 and TRBJ2-7, with a tentative D call TRBD2 (6 bases). V lost 2 bases to trimming and J lost 0 bases, with 12 bases between them. Germline V gene sequence: CDR1 SGHRS, CDR2 YFSETQ. This CDR3 has 15 amino acids.